Below, 26 T cell receptor beta chains from the same sample are listed, as sequenced in a study of shared clonotypes between healthy human individuals. TCRdb's copy holds only in-frame clones and misses some; the assay was immunoSEQ multiplex PCR. The table has about 500,000 clones, around 77% seen once. Sequenced sample: PBMCs. The receptors derive from a woman in her thirties or forties in good health. Some clones in this sample may be carry-over from other donors' samples.

The rearrangement links TRBV27 to TRBJ1-1; perhaps TRBD1 as D (6 bases). The germline gives CDR1 MNHEY, CDR2 SMNVEV (reference sequence). V was shortened by 3 bases and J by 1 base, with 9 bases between the two germline ends. The CDR3 sequence is 14 residues long. The CDR3 spells CASSFYRENTEAFF. CDR3 coding DNA: TGTGCCAGCAGTTTTTACAGGGAGAACACTGAAGCTTTCTTT.

Turning to this clone: Given a far larger clone just one base away, this is likely a sequencing read error. Other nucleotide sequences in the sample specify the same CDR3. The J gene is TRBJ1-4, the V gene TRBV7-9; D is ambiguous. This CDR3 has 11 residues. CDR1 and CDR2 (germline): SEHNR, FQNEAQ (reference sequence). Deletions cut 2 bases from V and 6 bases from J, with 1 base between. In DNA form, the CDR3 reads TGTGCCAGCAGCTTATATGAAAAACTGTTTTTT. Its translation: CASSLYEKLFF. The complete variable domain, with remaining parts taken from reference TRBV7-9 and TRBJ1-4, reads DTGVSQNPRHKITKRGQNVTFRCDPISEHNRLYWYRQTLGQGPEFLTYFQNEAQLEKSRLLSDRFSAERPKGSFSTLEIQRTEQGDSAMYLCASSLYEKLFFGSGTQLSVL.

This clone occurred a few times. The chain has TRBV18 and TRBJ2-5; TRBD1 is a possible D gene (6 bases). CDR1 and CDR2 (germline): KGHSH, LQKENI. The CDR3 covers 15 residues. The V gene lost 3 bases and the J gene lost 4 bases, with 15 bases spanning the gap. This CDR3 reads CASSPVPGEVETQYF. The CDR3 coding sequence is TGTGCCAGCTCACCGGTCCCAGGGGAAGTAGAGACCCAGTACTTC.

This clone was observed a few times. V and J are TRBV7-2 and TRBJ2-1; D gene unclear. CDR3 length: 14 residues. Germline lookup yields CDR1 SGHTA and CDR2 FQGNSA. V was trimmed by 5 bases and J by 5 bases, leaving 13 bases between them. CDR3 nucleotide sequence: TGTGCCAGCAGCCTCGGATTAAGAAACAATGAGCAGTTCTTC. Protein sequence: CASSLGLRNNEQFF. Using reference TRBV7-2 and TRBJ2-1 for the parts outside the CDR3, the full variable domain is GAGVSQSPSNKVTEKGKDVELRCDPISGHTALYWYRQSLGQGLEFLIYFQGNSAPDKSGLPSDRFSAERTGGSVSTLTIQRTQQEDSAVYLCASSLGLRNNEQFFGPGTRLTVL.

This chain uses TRBV25-1 with TRBJ2-7; a possible D gene is TRBD2 (5 bases). The CDR3 has 14 residues. CDR1 is MGHDK, CDR2 SYGVNS, per germline. Deletions cut 0 bases from V and 0 bases from J, with 6 bases between. The CDR3 nucleotides read TGTGCCAGCAGTGAATACGGGGACTCCTACGAGCAGTACTTC. Protein product: CASSEYGDSYEQYF.

The genes are TRBV5-1 and TRBJ1-6; TRBD1 aligns across 8 bases. V lost 0 bases and J lost 7; bases outside the gene matches: 6. The CDR3 is 16 residues long. Germline assignment: CDR1 SGHRS and CDR2 YFSETQ. CDR3 coding DNA: TGCGCCAGCAGCTTGGCCTCCCGACAGGGGAATTCACCCCTCCACTTT. This encodes CASSLASRQGNSPLHF.

This clone was counted only a few times. V gene TRBV27 combines with J gene TRBJ2-4; 9 nucleotides agree with TRBD2. CDR3 length: 17 amino acids. V shed 4 bases, J shed 0 bases, and the junction held 7 bases outside the gene matches. Germline CDR1 reads MNHEY; CDR2 reads SMNVEV (reference sequence). CDR3 region: CASSWRAGGLAKNIQYF. CDR3 DNA: TGTGCCAGCAGTTGGAGGGCGGGAGGGCTAGCCAAAAACATTCAGTACTTC.

The V gene is TRBV28, the J gene TRBJ1-1; no reliable D call. The CDR3 has 13 amino acids. Between the trimmed V and J ends, which lost 2 bases and 9 bases, there was a span of 13 bases. The V gene's germline CDR1 is MDHEN and CDR2 SYDVKM. Written as DNA, the CDR3 is TGTGCCAGCAGTTTAGGTGCAGAGCTGAAAGCTTTCTTT. It codes for CASSLGAELKAFF.

In its sample, this clone was seen a few times. The chain joins TRBV7-2 to TRBJ1-2; D might be TRBD1 (6 bases). Germline CDR1 SGHTA, CDR2 FQGNSA. V was trimmed by 5 bases and J by 7 bases, leaving 8 bases between them. The CDR3 length is 11 residues. CDR3 DNA sequence: TGTGCCAGCAGCCCGGGGGCTGGCTACACCTTC. This codes for CASSPGAGYTF.

This chain joins TRBV28 and TRBJ2-3; 15 bases map to TRBD2. The germline V gene has CDR1 MDHEN and CDR2 SYDVKM. The CDR3 runs to 16 residues. The J segment lost 4 bases and the V segment lost 4 bases, leaving 3 bases of the junction unmatched. CDR3 in DNA: TGTGCCAGCAGTTCCGGGACTAGCGGGAGGTCAGATACGCAGTATTTT. Its protein product is CASSSGTSGRSDTQYF.

The chain has TRBV27 and TRBJ2-7, with a possible D match to TRBD1 (6 bases). Trimming pared 3 bases from V and 7 bases from J, leaving 13 bases between. CDR3 length: 13 residues. In germline, CDR1 is MNHEY, CDR2 SMNVEV (reference sequence). Here the CDR3 reads CASSFSGTTEQYF. CDR3 coding DNA: TGTGCCAGCAGTTTCTCCGGGACAACGGAGCAGTACTTC.

The rearrangement uses TRBV29-1 and TRBJ2-4; the D is unclear. The CDR3 sequence is 15 residues long. Trimming removed 3 bases at V and 0 bases at J, with 12 bases between. The germline gives CDR1 SQVTM, CDR2 ANQGSEA. The CDR3 loop is CSVEVRRLAKNIQYF. The CDR3 DNA reads TGCAGCGTTGAGGTCAGGCGACTAGCCAAAAACATTCAGTACTTC.

For this clone: Only one base separates this from a far larger clonotype, so it likely reflects a read error. Other nucleotide sequences in the sample specify the same CDR3. The rearrangement links TRBV7-9 to TRBJ2-3, with 12 bases identical to TRBD2. CDR1 is SEHNR and CDR2 is FQNEAQ in the germline V gene (reference sequence). The CDR3 extends over 18 amino acids. CDR3 sequence (DNA): TGCGCCAGCAGCTTGACCCTAGCGGGAGGGGCGATCGCAGATACGCAGTATTTT. The encoded protein is CASSLTLAGGAIADTQYF.

Comments on this clone: Other DNA sequences in the same sample also yield this CDR3. V gene TRBV5-1 combines with J gene TRBJ2-1; 13 nucleotides align to TRBD2. The CDR3 covers 14 residues. CDR1 is SGHRS and CDR2 is YFSETQ in the germline V gene. Germline trimming cut 4 bases from V and 7 bases from J; bases unmatched to any gene: 2. DNA for the CDR3: TGCGCCAGCAGCGGGGGACTAGCGGGGAATGAGCAGTTCTTC. Amino acids: CASSGGLAGNEQFF.

J is TRBJ2-7 and V is TRBV10-2, with D possibly matching TRBD1 (6 bases). From germline, CDR1 is WSHSY and CDR2 SAAADI. The CDR3 loop spans 13 amino acids. The V and J ends lost 6 bases and 4 bases respectively, with 13 bases between them. CDR3 protein: CASRESGQYEQYF. DNA for the CDR3: TGCGCCAGCAGGGAAAGCGGACAGTACGAGCAGTACTTC.

This clone was found once. The genes are TRBV9 and TRBJ2-1; 7 bases line up with TRBD1. The V and J ends lost 0 bases and 6 bases, in that order; junction bases with no gene match: 6. Per germline, CDR1 SGDLS and CDR2 YYNGEE. This CDR3 region has 15 residues. CDR3: CASSVARQGRNEQFF. CDR3 nucleotides: TGTGCCAGCAGCGTAGCCCGACAGGGACGCAATGAGCAGTTCTTC.

The CDR3 DNA reads TGTGCCAGCAGCTATGTGTCTGGCTACACCTTC. Protein sequence: CASSYVSGYTF. This sequence joins TRBV5-6 and TRBJ1-2; D ambiguous. The ends were cut back, 3 bases at V and 7 bases at J, with 7 bases in the middle. Germline-derived CDR1 and CDR2 are SGHDT and YYEEEE. This CDR3 spans 11 amino acids.

Notes on this clone: Other nucleotide sequences from this sample produce the same CDR3. The chain combines TRBV18 with TRBJ1-5; a possible D gene is TRBD1 (5 bases). V lost 3 bases, J lost 5 bases, and 11 bases lay in between. From germline, CDR1 is KGHSH and CDR2 LQKENI. CDR3 length equals 14 residues. The CDR3 protein is CASSPQGPDQPQHF. For the CDR3, the DNA is TGTGCCAGCTCACCCCAGGGACCTGATCAGCCCCAGCATTTT.

This chain joins TRBV7-9 and TRBJ1-3, with 9 bases lining up with TRBD1. The CDR3 runs to 14 residues. With V trimmed by 8 bases and J by 3 bases, 5 bases remained unmatched. Germline V gives CDR1 SEHNR, CDR2 FQNEAQ (reference sequence). The CDR3 region is CASRTGVVGNTIYF. Here the CDR3 DNA reads TGTGCCAGCCGGACAGGGGTTGTTGGAAACACCATATATTTT.

The J gene is TRBJ2-3, the V gene TRBV5-1, with 7 bases lining up with TRBD2. This CDR3 has 16 amino acids. Germline V gene sequence: CDR1 SGHRS, CDR2 YFSETQ. V lost 4 bases, J lost 0 bases, and 8 bases stayed unmatched. CDR3 sequence reads: CASSPLSGSSTDTQYF. CDR3 DNA: TGCGCCAGCAGCCCGCTTAGCGGGTCTAGCACAGATACGCAGTATTTT.

CDR3 nucleotide sequence: TGTGCCAGCAGACAGGATCGCACCGGGGAGCTGTTTTTT. This codes for CASRQDRTGELFF. The chain employs TRBV2 and TRBJ2-2; TRBD1 is a possible D gene (5 bases). The CDR3 runs 13 residues. Germline values: CDR1 SNHLY, CDR2 FYNNEI. The V gene lost 6 bases and the J gene lost 4 bases, with 9 bases spanning the gap.

The chain has TRBV27 and TRBJ2-7; TRBD1 aligns across 12 bases. The CDR3 has 14 amino acids. Germline values: CDR1 MNHEY, CDR2 SMNVEV (reference sequence). The V gene end was trimmed by 6 bases and the J gene end by 6 bases; junction bases not matched to a gene: 6. The chain's CDR3 is CASSSSGQGAEQYF. CDR3 sequence (DNA): TGTGCCAGCAGCTCCTCGGGACAGGGGGCCGAGCAGTACTTC.

V gene TRBV5-1 combines with J gene TRBJ2-7, with D tentatively TRBD1 (5 bases). The germline V gene has CDR1 SGHRS and CDR2 YFSETQ. V was cut by 0 bases and J by 2 bases, with 9 bases left in between. The CDR3 totals 14 residues. The CDR3, as DNA: TGCGCCAGCAGCTTGGTGTCAGGGACCTACGAGCAGTACTTC. Its translation is CASSLVSGTYEQYF. Variable domain in full (rest from reference TRBV5-1 and TRBJ2-7): KAGVTQTPRYLIKTRGQQVTLSCSPISGHRSVSWYQQTPGQGLQFLFEYFSETQRNKGNFPGRFSGRQFSNSRSEMNVSTLELGDSALYLCASSLVSGTYEQYFGPGTRLTVT.

In the case of this clone: A far larger clone is one nucleotide away, so this likely arose from a read error. V and J are TRBV6-4 and TRBJ2-3, with 8 bases identical to TRBD1. The CDR3 runs 14 residues. The germline V gene encodes CDR1 MRHNA and CDR2 SNTAGT. V trimming: 4 bases; J trimming: 4 bases; junction bases outside the gene matches: 4. In DNA, the CDR3 is TGTGCCAGCAGTGGCTCGACAGGGGCAGATACGCAGTATTTT. This sequence encodes CASSGSTGADTQYF.

In this sample, this clone turned up many times. The gene calls are TRBV6-1 and TRBJ2-5; 10 positions match TRBD1. V trimming: 8 bases; J trimming: 5 bases; junction bases outside the gene matches: 11. The germline V gene has CDR1 MNHNS and CDR2 SASEGT. The CDR3 has 15 amino acids. CDR3 amino acids: CASFRDRGRWETQYF. In nucleotides, the CDR3 is TGTGCCAGCTTTAGAGACAGGGGGCGGTGGGAGACCCAGTACTTC.

The chain employs TRBV7-2 and TRBJ1-5; D remains ambiguous. V was cut by 3 bases and J by 2 bases, with 17 bases left in between. Germline assignment: CDR1 SGHTA and CDR2 FQGNSA. The CDR3 loop spans 17 amino acids. CDR3 amino acids: CASSLGGSPLGNQPQHF. In DNA, the CDR3 is TGTGCCAGCAGCTTGGGAGGCAGCCCCCTGGGCAATCAGCCCCAGCATTTT.